The 2 T cell receptor beta chains given below trace back to one sample, sequenced in a study of blood T cell repertoires in COVID-19. Only in-frame clones appear in the TCRdb table, and some are missing; sequencing was by immunoSEQ multiplex PCR. The repertoire holds 250,000 to 350,000 clones, with approximately 85% as singletons. The sequencing sample was made of peripheral blood. These receptor sequences come from a man aged 18 to 30 with active or convalescent COVID-19.

V usage is TRBV6-2 or TRBV6-3 and J usage is TRBJ1-2, with 9 bases identical to TRBD1. The ends lost 5 bases at V and 9 bases at J; junction bases unmatched: 10. Germline CDR1 MNHEY, CDR2 SVGEGT. CDR3 length: 14 residues. CDR3 residues: CASSRTGAIESYTF. CDR3 coding DNA: TGTGCCAGCAGTAGGACAGGGGCCATTGAAAGCTACACCTTC.

The chain joins TRBV6-5 to TRBJ2-2, with D maybe TRBD2 (6 bases). The CDR3 contains 16 residues. From germline, CDR1 is MNHEY and CDR2 SVGAGI. With 2 bases removed from V and 3 bases from J, the gap between germline ends came to 13 bases. CDR3 region: CASSYGGRRDTGELFF. CDR3 DNA sequence: TGTGCCAGCAGTTACGGGGGTCGGAGGGACACCGGGGAGCTGTTTTTT.